The T cell receptor (beta chain) under discussion was sequenced for a study of blood T cells in healthy people across ages. General study points: Roughly linearly, TCR beta diversity per million T cells fell as age increased. The study could not conclusively compare naive and antigen-experienced cells, given its unsorted PBMCs. It was found that TCR beta diversity correlated strongly with the percentage of naive T cells.

CDR1 and CDR2 from the germline V gene are MGHRA and YSYEKL. Trimming cost V 1 base and J 6 bases, with 13 bases left between them. The CDR3 length is 15 residues. Concerning this clonotype: Its antigen is not identified.

Through a sample-barcoded 5' primer and a J-beta primer mix, a second PCR was run for 7 to 11 cycles. Each CDR3 protein is one row after TCRdb ran MiXCR on the 5' RACE reads. The sample carries around 1,000,000 distinct CDR3 sequences, 30% to 40% recorded once. What was sequenced was blood. The genes are TRBV4-1 and TRBJ2-1, with D possibly being TRBD2 (6 bases). The sequence was obtained from a man between 18 and 29 years old in good health. CDR3 residues: CASSQGATSFNEQFF. In DNA form, the CDR3 reads TGCGCCAGCAGCCAAGGGGCGACTAGTTTCAATGAGCAGTTCTTC.